The next 8 T cell receptor beta chains were all read from a single sample in a study of CD8 T cells in Susac syndrome. An input of roughly 0.45 to 1 ug of RNA was subjected to reverse transcription using random hexamers. Via MiXCR, TCRdb re-called the immunoSEQ multiplex PCR reads, giving one row per CDR3 protein. The table includes some 200,000 distinct CDR3 sequences, approximately 96% detected once. Sequencing was done on a sample of CD4+ T cells from PBMCs. The receptors were gathered from a human donor with Susac syndrome.

In its sample, this clonotype was seen once. This chain links TRBV5-1 with TRBJ1-1; D gene ambiguous. Germline V gene sequence: CDR1 SGHRS, CDR2 YFSETQ. This CDR3 is 15 amino acids long. V was pared by 6 bases and J by 1 base, with 16 bases between. The CDR3 region is CASTWGNRANTEAFF. CDR3 nucleotides: TGCGCCAGCACCTGGGGTAATAGGGCGAACACTGAAGCTTTCTTT.

The chain is built from TRBV7-9 and TRBJ2-5; 8 nucleotides agree with TRBD1. The V and J ends lost 5 bases and 2 bases, in that order; junction bases with no gene match: 4. The CDR3 is 14 amino acids. CDR1 and CDR2 from the germline V gene are SEHNR and FQNEAQ (reference sequence). The CDR3 DNA is TGTGCCAGCAGCCCCGGACAGGGACAAGAGACCCAGTACTTC. Translating gives CASSPGQGQETQYF. Full variable domain (missing parts from reference TRBV7-9 and TRBJ2-5): DTGVSQNPRHKITKRGQNVTFRCDPISEHNRLYWYRQTLGQGPEFLTYFQNEAQLEKSRLLSDRFSAERPKGSFSTLEIQRTEQGDSAMYLCASSPGQGQETQYFGPGTRLLVL.

CDR3 sequence (DNA): TGCAGTGCGAGACAGGGATCCTCCTACGAGCAGTACTTC. It yields the protein CSARQGSSYEQYF. The V gene is TRBV20-1, the J gene TRBJ2-7, with 7 bases lining up with TRBD1. The CDR3 has 13 amino acids. The V segment lost 6 bases and the J segment 0 bases; nucleotides outside the gene matches: 5. The germline V gene encodes CDR1 DFQATT and CDR2 SNEGSKA (reference sequence).

The chain couples TRBV19 to TRBJ2-3, with TRBD2 matching over 8 bases. CDR1 LNHDA and CDR2 SQIVND come from the germline V gene (reference sequence). The CDR3 sequence is 14 residues long. J was trimmed by 4 bases and V by 5 bases; bases with no gene match: 5. The CDR3 loop reads CASSAGLAPDTQYF. The CDR3 DNA reads as TGTGCCAGTAGTGCCGGACTAGCCCCAGATACGCAGTATTTT.

This chain joins TRBV3-1 and TRBJ1-1; TRBD1 aligns across 7 bases. Germline V gene sequence: CDR1 LGHDT, CDR2 YNNKEL (reference sequence). The CDR3 consists of 15 residues. Losses at the gene ends were 7 bases for V and 3 bases for J; bases not matched to a gene: 11. The CDR3, as DNA: TGTGCCAGCACCTGGACAGGTTGGGGGGACACTGAAGCTTTCTTT. Translation: CASTWTGWGDTEAFF.

The rearrangement joins TRBV30 to TRBJ2-3; weak D call: TRBD2 (6 bases). V shed 0 bases and J shed 8 bases, with 18 bases lying between them. Germline-derived CDR1 and CDR2 are GTSNPN and SVGIG (reference sequence). There are 15 residues in the CDR3. In DNA, the CDR3 is TGTGCCTGGAGTGTACTTGTGGGGGGTAGGGTTACGCAGTATTTT. Its protein product is CAWSVLVGGRVTQYF.

This rearrangement joins TRBV29-1 to TRBJ1-3; tentative D call: TRBD1 (6 bases). Per the germline V gene, CDR1 is SQVTM and CDR2 is ANQGSEA. The ends were cut back, 6 bases at V and 0 bases at J, with 15 bases in the middle. The CDR3 spans 15 residues. The CDR3 protein is CSVVLGQSSGNTIYF. DNA of the CDR3: TGCAGCGTCGTCTTAGGACAGTCCTCTGGAAACACCATATATTTT.

This clonotype was detected only once. The chain joins TRBV5-6 to TRBJ2-6; 7 bases agree with TRBD1. The junction had 8 bases not matched to a gene; V was cut back by 2 bases and J by 0 bases. The CDR3 has 18 residues. CDR1 and CDR2 (germline): SGHDT, YYEEEE. CDR3 bases: TGTGCCAGCAGCTTAGGACAGGTCCTAAGCTCTGGGGCCAACGTCCTGACTTTC. Translating gives CASSLGQVLSSGANVLTF.